This T cell receptor (beta chain) was sequenced for a study of blood T cells in healthy people across ages. Overall study results and limits: Roughly linear age-related decline in beta diversity appeared, significant by age approximately 43.

Alongside a J-beta primer mix, a sample-barcoded 5' primer served in a second PCR lasting roughly 6 to 12 cycles. TCRdb re-called the 5' RACE reads with MiXCR, one entry per CDR3 protein. The sample lists roughly 500,000 distinct CDR3 sequences, about 25% occurring once. In regard to this clonotype: The target antigen is unknown.

The people who gave samples were healthy Caucasians from Russia, aged roughly 6 to 100. V gave up 0 bases and J gave up 9 bases; unmatched junction bases: 9. Germline V CDR1 and CDR2: SGHRS, YFSETQ. This CDR3 spans 15 amino acids. The rearrangement links TRBV5-1 to TRBJ2-4; 7 bases fit TRBD2. This sequence originates from a woman aged 70-85 years in good health. Sequenced input: blood. CDR3 protein: CASSLARPWEGIQYF. The CDR3 coding sequence is TGCGCCAGCAGCTTGGCCAGGCCCTGGGAGGGCATTCAGTACTTC. Drawing the rest from reference TRBV5-1 and TRBJ2-4, the complete variable domain is KAGVTQTPRYLIKTRGQQVTLSCSPISGHRSVSWYQQTPGQGLQFLFEYFSETQRNKGNFPGRFSGRQFSNSRSEMNVSTLELGDSALYLCASSLARPWEGIQYFGAGTRLSVL.